Listed below are T cell receptor beta chains from one sample, sequenced in a study of early T cells in non-severe SARS-CoV-2 infection. One entry per CDR3 protein, called by TCRdb with MiXCR from the 5' RACE reads. Here the sample spans about 92,000 distinct CDR3 sequences, 13% to 15% being singletons. What was sequenced was whole blood. All receptors come from an adult who was a healthcare worker with PCR-confirmed SARS-CoV-2 infection or an uninfected control (not recorded which). The CDR3 runs from the conserved cysteine through the conserved F or W. D genes are given only for firm matches. Clone size is not always given. Where it is, it says once, few, many or a class for expanded clones.

d_call,clone_size,v_call,j_call,cdr3_nt,cdr3_aa
TRBD1,-,TRBV30,TRBJ1-3,TGTGCCTGGACCCTGACAGGGGATGGAGAAAACACCATATATTTT,CAWTLTGDGENTIYF
-,-,TRBV25-1,TRBJ2-6,TGTGCCAGCAGTGACAAGACCCCCGGTAGATTCGGGACAATTGGCTCTGGGGCCAACGTCCTGACTTTC,CASSDKTPGRFGTIGSGANVLTF
TRBD2,few,TRBV18,TRBJ2-1,TGTGCCAGCTCACCATGGGCGGGAGAGGGGAATGAGCAGTTCTTC,CASSPWAGEGNEQFF
TRBD1,-,TRBV29-1,TRBJ2-7,TGCAGCGTCCGCGTGACAGGGGGCTACGAGCAGTACTTC,CSVRVTGGYEQYF
-,-,TRBV7-9,TRBJ1-2,TGTGCCAGCAGCGGGGGCGAGTTTACCTATGGCTACACCTTC,CASSGGEFTYGYTF
-,many,TRBV9,TRBJ2-1,TGTGCCAGCGGGGGGCTTCATGAGCAGTTCTTC,CASGGLHEQFF
TRBD2,-,TRBV20-1,TRBJ2-1,TGCAGTGCTAGAGACCTCAAACATAGCGGGGGAGGATACAATGAGCAGTTCTTC,CSARDLKHSGGGYNEQFF
TRBD1,-,TRBV4-1,TRBJ2-7,TGCGCCAGCAGCCAAGATAAACGGAACAGGGGTTACGAGCAGTACTTC,CASSQDKRNRGYEQYF
-,-,TRBV27,TRBJ1-5,TGTGCCAGCAGTCCCCCCCCGAGCAGGGGTCAGCCCCAGCATTTT,CASSPPPSRGQPQHF
TRBD2,-,TRBV3-1,TRBJ2-5,TGTGCCAGCAGCCCTGGCGGGATAGCGGGAAACCAAGAGACCCAGTACTTC,CASSPGGIAGNQETQYF
-,-,TRBV11-2,TRBJ2-1,TGTGCCAGCAGCCCCGGCTGGGCGCGCAACAATGAGCAGTTCTTC,CASSPGWARNNEQFF
TRBD1,-,TRBV3-1,TRBJ1-2,TGTGCCAGCAGCCAAGCTAGGGGGCGTCTTGGCTACACCTTC,CASSQARGRLGYTF
-,-,TRBV6-1,TRBJ1-1,TGTGCCAGCAGGCCGGGACCTTGGGACACTGAAGCTTTCTTT,CASRPGPWDTEAFF
-,few,TRBV28,TRBJ2-1,TGTGCCAGCAGTTTGGGGGCGGCTGAGCAGTTCTTC,CASSLGAAEQFF
TRBD1,-,TRBV11-2,TRBJ2-7,TGTGCCAGCAGCTTAGAGCTTGATCAGGGGGCTTACTACGAGCAGTACTTC,CASSLELDQGAYYEQYF
TRBD2,few,TRBV27,TRBJ2-7,TGTGTCAGCAAGGGACTAGTCCTCTCCTACGAGCAGTACTTC,CVSKGLVLSYEQYF
-,few,TRBV19,TRBJ1-2,TGTGCCAGTAGTTCACGTTGGGGCCACTATGGCTACACCTTC,CASSSRWGHYGYTF
TRBD2,-,TRBV29-1,TRBJ2-1,TGCAGCGTTGAGGATTTTCGAGCGGGAGGATACAATGAGCAGTTCTTC,CSVEDFRAGGYNEQFF
-,-,TRBV28,TRBJ2-6,TGTGCCAGCAGTTATATCCTGGGTTTCGACGGGGCCAACGTCCTGACTTTC,CASSYILGFDGANVLTF
-,few,TRBV12-3/TRBV12-4,TRBJ2-7,TGTGCCAGCAGTTCGGAGTCCTACGAGCAGTACTTC,CASSSESYEQYF
-,few,TRBV7-2,TRBJ2-5,TGTGCCAGCAGCTTAGGTGCGGGGAGATCAGAGACCCAGTACTTC,CASSLGAGRSETQYF
-,-,TRBV3-1,TRBJ2-2,TGTGCCAGCAGCCAAGATCTTAACACCGGGGAGCTGTTTTTT,CASSQDLNTGELFF